This is a list of T cell receptor beta chains from one sample in a study of cytomegalovirus exposure and HLA in healthy donors. Method: immunoSEQ multiplex PCR; TCRdb's copy keeps in-frame clones and lacks some. The sample has approximately 180,000 clones, over 70% seen once. Source material: PBMCs. The origin of the receptors is a woman aged 25 to 45 in good health and CMV-seronegative. The CDR3 runs from the conserved cysteine through the conserved F or W. A D gene is named only where the DNA matches it firmly. The listing skips clone size in some rows; elsewhere it reads once, few, many or a size class.

cdr3_aa	cdr3_nt	v_call	clone_size	d_call	j_call
CASSEGRYSYEQYF	TGTGCCAGCAGTGAGGGGAGGTACTCCTACGAGCAGTACTTC	TRBV2	once	.	TRBJ2-7
CASVRAGGGDSQPQHF	TGTGCCAGCGTAAGGGCAGGCGGAGGGGACAGTCAGCCCCAGCATTTT	TRBV28	.	TRBD1	TRBJ1-5
CASTDTGLNTEAFF	TGTGCCAGTACCGATACAGGGTTGAACACTGAAGCTTTCTTT	TRBV19	.	.	TRBJ1-1
CASSQAGFGLFGDTIYF	TGCGCCAGCAGCCAAGCGGGATTTGGCCTTTTTGGGGACACCATATATTTT	TRBV4-1	.	.	TRBJ1-3
CASSLASPGGAGQPQHF	TGTGCCAGCAGCTTAGCTAGCCCAGGGGGCGCGGGTCAGCCCCAGCATTTT	TRBV11-3	.	TRBD1	TRBJ1-5
CASSPLGLALNEQFF	TGTGCCAGCTCACCACTGGGACTAGCCCTCAATGAGCAGTTCTTC	TRBV18	.	TRBD2	TRBJ2-1
CASSLGGRNEQFF	TGTGCCAGCAGCTTAGGCGGGAGGAATGAGCAGTTCTTC	TRBV7-9	.	TRBD2	TRBJ2-1
CASSEFSLAGVEQFF	TGTGCCAGCAGTGAATTTAGTCTAGCGGGAGTTGAGCAGTTCTTC	TRBV2	.	TRBD2	TRBJ2-1
CASSVGQLGAYEQYF	TGTGCCAGCAGCGTAGGACAGCTAGGGGCCTACGAGCAGTACTTC	TRBV9	.	.	TRBJ2-7
CASSRGQSQETQYF	TGTGCCAGCAGTCGGGGACAGTCTCAAGAGACCCAGTACTTC	TRBV7-9	few	TRBD1	TRBJ2-5
CASSPPGQGLYSNQPQHF	TGTGCCAGCAGCCCTCCGGGACAGGGGTTATATAGCAATCAGCCCCAGCATTTT	TRBV28	.	TRBD1	TRBJ1-5
CASSYTPPGAYGYTF	TGTGCCAGCAGTTACACACCTCCCGGAGCGTATGGCTACACCTTC	TRBV6-5	.	.	TRBJ1-2
CASSRTSVKRNEQFF	TGTGCCAGCAGTCGCACTAGCGTAAAACGCAATGAGCAGTTCTTC	TRBV28	.	TRBD2	TRBJ2-1
CASSLGGAGETQYF	TGTGCCAGCAGTCTAGGGGGCGCGGGAGAGACCCAGTACTTC	TRBV11-3	.	TRBD1	TRBJ2-5
CASSAPGLNTEAFF	TGTGCCAGCAGCGCCCCGGGTCTGAACACTGAAGCTTTCTTT	TRBV7-2	.	.	TRBJ1-1
CASSFISGLGGSLNEQYF	TGTGCCAGCAGTTTTATATCCGGACTCGGCGGGAGCCTGAACGAGCAGTACTTC	TRBV27	.	TRBD2	TRBJ2-7
CASSLGGTGANVLTF	TGTGCCAGCAGTTTAGGAGGGACTGGGGCCAACGTCCTGACTTTC	TRBV28	.	.	TRBJ2-6
CASSRDRSTNYGYTF	TGCGCCAGCAGCCGGGACAGGTCGACTAACTATGGCTACACCTTC	TRBV4-3	few	TRBD1	TRBJ1-2
CAISESVGSTYQETQYF	TGTGCCATCAGTGAGTCAGTGGGGAGCACGTACCAAGAGACCCAGTACTTC	TRBV10-3	.	.	TRBJ2-5
CASSQRTGAQETQYF	TGTGCCAGCAGCCAGAGGACAGGAGCCCAAGAGACCCAGTACTTC	TRBV7-2	.	TRBD1	TRBJ2-5
CASSLSPSGWENNEQFF	TGTGCCAGCAGTTTAAGCCCCTCGGGATGGGAGAACAATGAGCAGTTCTTC	TRBV28	.	.	TRBJ2-1
CASSEGRGTYNEQFF	TGCGCCAGCAGTGAGGGGCGGGGAACCTACAATGAGCAGTTCTTC	TRBV10-1	.	.	TRBJ2-1
CASSPSGSYNEQFF	TGTGCCAGCAGCCCTAGCGGGAGCTACAATGAGCAGTTCTTC	TRBV7-9	once	TRBD2	TRBJ2-1
CAISESTGGKKNYGYTF	TGTGCCATCAGTGAGTCGACAGGGGGCAAGAAGAACTATGGCTACACCTTC	TRBV10-3	.	TRBD1	TRBJ1-2
CASSIGSGVLYEQYF	TGTGCCAGTAGTATAGGGTCAGGGGTTCTCTACGAGCAGTACTTC	TRBV19	.	.	TRBJ2-7
CASSPSPSGSDEQFF	TGTGCCAGCAGTCCTAGCCCTAGCGGGAGCGATGAGCAGTTCTTC	TRBV5-4	.	TRBD2	TRBJ2-1
CASSSLSGYEQYF	TGTGCCAGCAGCTCCCTAAGCGGATACGAGCAGTACTTC	TRBV11-3	.	.	TRBJ2-7
CASRAGGGSQPQHF	TGTGCCAGCAGGGCGGGGGGGGGTAGTCAGCCCCAGCATTTT	TRBV6-5	.	.	TRBJ1-5
CASSSLQTGLSSYNSPLHF	TGTGCCAGTAGTTCCCTACAGACAGGCTTGAGCTCCTATAATTCACCCCTCCACTTT	TRBV19	.	.	TRBJ1-6
CASERDETYEQYF	TGTGCCAGTGAGCGGGATGAAACCTACGAGCAGTACTTC	TRBV5-5	.	TRBD2	TRBJ2-7
CASSLGGQLLLNEQFF	TGCGCCAGCAGCTTAGGCGGACAGTTACTTCTCAATGAGCAGTTCTTC	TRBV5-1	.	.	TRBJ2-1
CATLTSGGSGELFF	TGTGCCACCTTGACTAGCGGGGGTTCCGGGGAGCTGTTTTTT	TRBV10-3	.	TRBD2	TRBJ2-2
CASSLPAGAGGSDTQYF	TGTGCCAGCAGTTTACCAGCGGGCGCAGGAGGGTCAGATACGCAGTATTTT	TRBV27	.	.	TRBJ2-3
CASSVEGGSRYEQYF	TGTGCCAGCAGCGTAGAGGGAGGGAGCCGCTACGAGCAGTACTTC	TRBV9	.	TRBD2	TRBJ2-7
CASSLQGRNTEAFF	TGTGCCAGCAGTTTACAGGGGCGGAACACTGAAGCTTTCTTT	TRBV28	.	.	TRBJ1-1
CAIGGGGALETQYF	TGTGCCATCGGGGGCGGGGGGGCTTTGGAGACCCAGTACTTC	TRBV10-3	.	TRBD2	TRBJ2-5
CSEGQHEQFF	TGCAGCGAGGGACAGCATGAGCAGTTCTTC	TRBV29-1	once	TRBD1	TRBJ2-1
CASSENVRQAENYGYTF	TGCGCCAGCAGCGAAAACGTCCGACAGGCGGAGAACTATGGCTACACCTTC	TRBV4-1	.	.	TRBJ1-2
CASSISSGQAYNEQFF	TGTGCCAGTAGTATTAGTAGCGGTCAGGCCTACAATGAGCAGTTCTTC	TRBV19	.	.	TRBJ2-1
CASSDRTGLNTEAFF	TGTGCCAGCAGCGATCGGACAGGGCTGAACACTGAAGCTTTCTTT	TRBV9	.	TRBD1	TRBJ1-1
CASSLGQGMDTQYF	TGTGCCAGTAGTTTGGGACAGGGGATGGATACGCAGTATTTT	TRBV19	.	TRBD1	TRBJ2-3
CASSMISAPNTDTQYF	TGTGCCAGTAGTATGATTAGCGCCCCGAATACAGATACGCAGTATTTT	TRBV19	.	.	TRBJ2-3
CASRWSVTDTQYF	TGCGCCAGCAGATGGTCAGTCACAGATACGCAGTATTTT	TRBV5-1	.	.	TRBJ2-3
CASSQGGRLGETQYF	TGCGCCAGCAGCCAGGGGGGGCGCTTGGGAGAGACCCAGTACTTC	TRBV4-1	.	.	TRBJ2-5
CASSDSHGQPQHF	TGTGCCAGCAGTGACTCCCACGGTCAGCCCCAGCATTTT	TRBV6-4	.	.	TRBJ1-5
CASSLTGGVDYEQYF	TGTGCCAGCAGTTTAACAGGGGGCGTCGACTACGAGCAGTACTTC	TRBV28	.	TRBD1	TRBJ2-7
CASSLGPNRGSTDTQYF	TGCGCCAGCAGCTTGGGGCCAAACAGGGGAAGCACAGATACGCAGTATTTT	TRBV5-1	few	TRBD1	TRBJ2-3
CASSITGLLEETQYF	TGCGCCAGCAGCATCACAGGTCTCCTCGAGGAGACCCAGTACTTC	TRBV10-1	.	.	TRBJ2-5
CASRRQGTDSPLHF	TGTGCCAGCAGGAGACAGGGGACCGATTCACCCCTCCACTTT	TRBV2	.	TRBD1	TRBJ1-6
CASSLSGTSGLNEQFF	TGCGCCAGCAGCTTGTCCGGGACTAGCGGATTAAATGAGCAGTTCTTC	TRBV5-1	.	TRBD2	TRBJ2-1
CASSSPPGSSYNEQFF	TGCGCCAGCAGCTCCCCGCCGGGGAGCTCCTACAATGAGCAGTTCTTC	TRBV5-1	.	.	TRBJ2-1
CASSASGGQPQHF	TGCGCCAGCAGTGCATCGGGAGGTCAGCCCCAGCATTTT	TRBV10-2	.	.	TRBJ1-5